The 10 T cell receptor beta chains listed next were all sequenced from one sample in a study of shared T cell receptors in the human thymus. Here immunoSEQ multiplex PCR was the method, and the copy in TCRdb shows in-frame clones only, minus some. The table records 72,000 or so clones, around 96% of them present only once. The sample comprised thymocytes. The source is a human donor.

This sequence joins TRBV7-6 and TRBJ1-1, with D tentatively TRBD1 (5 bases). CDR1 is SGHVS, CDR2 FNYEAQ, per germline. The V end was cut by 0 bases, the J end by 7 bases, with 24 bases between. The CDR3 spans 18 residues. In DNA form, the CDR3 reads TGTGCCAGCAGCTTAGCGGCCCCAAAGGGGAGAAAAATCTTTGAAGCTTTCTTT. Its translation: CASSLAAPKGRKIFEAFF.

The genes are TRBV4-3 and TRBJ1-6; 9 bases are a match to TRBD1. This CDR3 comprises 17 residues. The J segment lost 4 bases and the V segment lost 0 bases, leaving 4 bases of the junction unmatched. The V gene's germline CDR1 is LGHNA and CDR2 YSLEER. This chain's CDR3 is CASSQDGDRVYNSPLHF. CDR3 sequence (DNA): TGCGCCAGCAGCCAAGATGGGGACAGGGTTTATAATTCACCCCTCCACTTT.

The CDR3 spells CASSLVLTDTQYF. In nucleotides, the CDR3 is TGCGCCAGCAGCTTAGTTCTCACAGATACGCAGTATTTT. The gene calls are TRBV5-1 and TRBJ2-3; D remains ambiguous. The CDR3 extends over 13 amino acids. CDR1 and CDR2 from the germline V gene are SGHRS and YFSETQ. V lost 2 bases and J lost 2, with 6 bases in between.

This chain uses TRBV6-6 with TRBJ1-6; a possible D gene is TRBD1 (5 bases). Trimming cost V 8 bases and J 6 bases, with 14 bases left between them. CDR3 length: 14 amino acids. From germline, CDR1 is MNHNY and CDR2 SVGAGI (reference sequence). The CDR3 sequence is CASGARQSNSPLHF. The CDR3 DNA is TGTGCCAGCGGAGCGCGACAGAGTAATTCACCCCTCCACTTT.

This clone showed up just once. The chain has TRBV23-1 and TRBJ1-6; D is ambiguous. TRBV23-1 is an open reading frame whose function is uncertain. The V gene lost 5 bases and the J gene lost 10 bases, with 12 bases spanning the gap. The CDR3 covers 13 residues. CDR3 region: CASSITAGSPLHF. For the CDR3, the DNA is TGCGCCAGCAGTATAACAGCCGGGTCACCCCTCCACTTT.

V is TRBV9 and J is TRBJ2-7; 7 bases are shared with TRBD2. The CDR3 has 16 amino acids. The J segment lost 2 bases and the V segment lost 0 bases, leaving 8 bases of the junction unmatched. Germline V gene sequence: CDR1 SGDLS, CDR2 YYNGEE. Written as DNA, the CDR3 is TGTGCCAGCAGCGTAGATAGCGGGCCCGCTCCCTACGAGCAGTACTTC. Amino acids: CASSVDSGPAPYEQYF.

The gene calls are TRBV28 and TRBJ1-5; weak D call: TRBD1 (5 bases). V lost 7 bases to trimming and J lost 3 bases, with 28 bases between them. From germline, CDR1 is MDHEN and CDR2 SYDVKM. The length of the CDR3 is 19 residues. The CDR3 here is CASNLCKGRGFGLNQPQHF. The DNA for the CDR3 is TGTGCCAGCAACCTTTGTAAGGGGCGGGGGTTTGGGCTCAATCAGCCCCAGCATTTT.

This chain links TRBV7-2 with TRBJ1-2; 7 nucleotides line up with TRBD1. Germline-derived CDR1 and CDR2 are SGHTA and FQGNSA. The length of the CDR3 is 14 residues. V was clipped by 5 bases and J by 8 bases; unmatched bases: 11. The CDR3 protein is CASSQGEGAWGYTF. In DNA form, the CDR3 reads TGTGCCAGCAGCCAGGGGGAGGGGGCTTGGGGCTACACCTTC.

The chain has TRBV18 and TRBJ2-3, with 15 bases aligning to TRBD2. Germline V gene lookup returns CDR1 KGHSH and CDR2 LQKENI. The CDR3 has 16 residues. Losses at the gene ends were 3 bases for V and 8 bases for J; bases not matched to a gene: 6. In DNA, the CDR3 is TGTGCCAGCTCACCTCCCGGACTAGCGGGGGGGATTACGCAGTATTTT. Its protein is CASSPPGLAGGITQYF.

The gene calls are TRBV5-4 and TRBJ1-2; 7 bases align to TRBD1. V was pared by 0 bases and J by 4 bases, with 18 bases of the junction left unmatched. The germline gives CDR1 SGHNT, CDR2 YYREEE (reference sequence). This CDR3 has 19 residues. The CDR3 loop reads CASSLASRWENRGGYGYTF. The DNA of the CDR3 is TGTGCCAGCAGCTTGGCCTCCCGGTGGGAAAACAGGGGAGGCTATGGCTACACCTTC.